This is a list of T cell receptor beta chains from one sample in a study of identical twins. Via MiXCR, TCRdb re-called the 5' RACE reads, giving one row per CDR3 protein. Of hundreds of thousands of distinct CDR3 sequences in the sample, 21% were seen once. This sample was also put to use in a study of T cells expressing NK-cell markers.

Sequenced input: PBMCs. The receptor set was obtained from a woman under 30 in good health. The CDR3 runs from the conserved cysteine through the conserved F or W. D genes are given only for firm matches. Some rows mark clone size as missing; the rest say once, few, many or name a class of expanded clone.

TRBV6-1	TRBD1	TRBJ2-7	-	TGTGCCAGCAGCCCCCGGGACAGGGGAAATGGCGAGCAGTACTTC	CASSPRDRGNGEQYF
TRBV7-8	TRBD2	TRBJ2-1	-	TGTGCCAGCAGCCCTAGCGGGGGGTCCGTAAGCTACAATGGGCAGTTCTTC	CASSPSGGSVSYNGQFF
TRBV19	-	TRBJ2-2	many	TGTGCCAGTAGTTTTGCGGGGCCCGGGGAGCTGTTTTTT	CASSFAGPGELFF
TRBV7-2	TRBD2	TRBJ2-2	-	TGTGCCAGCAGCCGCGGGGGGGCGCACACCGGGGAGCTGTTTTTT	CASSRGGAHTGELFF
TRBV20-1	-	TRBJ1-5	many	TGCAGTGCTAGAGCCACAGGGAATCAGCCCCAGCATTTT	CSARATGNQPQHF
TRBV20-1	TRBD2	TRBJ2-5	many	TGCAGTGCCAAGGGGACTAGTGTAGAGACCCAGTACTTC	CSAKGTSVETQYF
TRBV12-3/TRBV12-4	TRBD2	TRBJ2-1	few	TGTGCCAGCAGGTTTACTAGCGGGGGCTACAATGAGCAGTTCTTC	CASRFTSGGYNEQFF
TRBV12-3/TRBV12-4	-	TRBJ2-7	-	TGTGCCAGCAGAAATCCCTACGAGCAGTACTTC	CASRNPYEQYF
TRBV29-1	TRBD2	TRBJ2-1	few	TGCAGCGTGGGGGCACTAGCGGGGTACAATGAGCAGTTCTTC	CSVGALAGYNEQFF
TRBV7-7	-	TRBJ2-3	-	TGTGCTAGCAGCTTTGGGGGGAGTGATACGCAGTATTTT	CASSFGGSDTQYF
TRBV9	-	TRBJ1-1	-	TGTGCCAGCAGCGCAGGGCGGAGGCTGAGCGCTGAAGCTTTCTTT	CASSAGRRLSAEAFF
TRBV24-1	-	TRBJ2-1	-	TGTGCCACCAGCTTTGCCGCTAGCGATGAGCAGTTCTTC	CATSFAASDEQFF
TRBV12-3/TRBV12-4	-	TRBJ2-3	-	TGTGCCAGCACAGTATCGGGGACAAACACAGATACGCAGTATTTT	CASTVSGTNTDTQYF
TRBV29-1	-	TRBJ1-2	few	TGCAGCGTTGTAAGGGAGGTGGGACTATATGGCTACACCTTC	CSVVREVGLYGYTF
TRBV12-3/TRBV12-4	-	TRBJ2-3	few	TGTGCCAGCAGTTTCCGATACACAGCAGATACGCAGTATTTT	CASSFRYTADTQYF
TRBV6-2/TRBV6-3	TRBD2	TRBJ2-7	-	TGTGCCAGCACCTACACCGGGAGGGCCTACGAGCAGTACTTC	CASTYTGRAYEQYF
TRBV3-1	-	TRBJ1-6	-	TGTGCCAGCAGCCAAGTACGGAATTCACCCCTCCACTTT	CASSQVRNSPLHF
TRBV15	TRBD1	TRBJ2-1	few	TGTGCCACCAGCAAAGACAGGGGGACCAACAATGAGCAGTTCTTC	CATSKDRGTNNEQFF
TRBV5-5	-	TRBJ1-6	-	TGTGCCAGCAGCCCCTCCGCCAGTAGGCGCTCACCCCTCCACTTT	CASSPSASRRSPLHF
TRBV18	-	TRBJ2-7	few	TGTGCCAGCTCACCAAAGAGCTCCTACGAGCAGTACTTC	CASSPKSSYEQYF
TRBV7-9	TRBD2	TRBJ2-7	-	TGTGCCAGCAGCATAGGACTAGCGGTAACCTACGAGCAGTACTTC	CASSIGLAVTYEQYF
TRBV29-1	TRBD2	TRBJ2-1	many	TGCAGCGTTCGAAAGCGGGGGGCCTACAATGAGCAGTTCTTC	CSVRKRGAYNEQFF
TRBV5-1	-	TRBJ1-1	few	TGCGCCAGCAGCTTACCGGGACGAGGTGAAGCTTTCTTT	CASSLPGRGEAFF
TRBV12-3/TRBV12-4	TRBD1	TRBJ2-1	-	TGTGCCAGCAGTGCGACAGGGGTCTACAATGAGCAGTTCTTC	CASSATGVYNEQFF
TRBV12-3/TRBV12-4	TRBD1	TRBJ2-7	few	TGTGCCAGCAGTTACCGGGACAGGGCGAGGGAGCAGTACTTC	CASSYRDRAREQYF
TRBV7-9	TRBD1	TRBJ2-5	-	TGTGCCAGCAGCCATACCGACAGGGTTCGGGGAAGCCAGTACTTC	CASSHTDRVRGSQYF
TRBV6-5	-	TRBJ2-5	few	TGTGCCAGCAGTTACTCGATGGGTAGCGGCCAAGAGACCCAGTACTTC	CASSYSMGSGQETQYF
TRBV29-1	-	TRBJ1-1	many	TGCAGCGTTGAAGGGACTGCGAACACTGAAGCTTTCTTT	CSVEGTANTEAFF
TRBV13	-	TRBJ2-7	-	TGTGCCAGCAGCTTCGGACTACACCCCTACGAGCAGTACTTC	CASSFGLHPYEQYF
TRBV9	-	TRBJ2-7	many	TGTGCCAGCAGCGAGGCACAGGGAGGCGACGAGCAGTACTTC	CASSEAQGGDEQYF
TRBV5-1	TRBD2	TRBJ2-3	few	TGCGCCAGCAGCATAGAGCGGGGAGCAGATACGCAGTATTTT	CASSIERGADTQYF
TRBV12-3/TRBV12-4	-	TRBJ2-5	once	TGTGCCAGCACCCCTTTCTCGGGTGTTGGAGAGACCCAGTACTTC	CASTPFSGVGETQYF
TRBV29-1	-	TRBJ2-5	few	TGCAGCGCACCCGGGACCCAAGAGACCCAGTACTTC	CSAPGTQETQYF
TRBV12-3/TRBV12-4	TRBD2	TRBJ2-3	many	TGTGCCAGCAACCAGCGACTAGCGGGAAGCACAGATACGCAGTATTTT	CASNQRLAGSTDTQYF
TRBV5-6	-	TRBJ1-1	few	TGTGCCAGCACCTTGGGACGGAGGAACACTGAAGCTTTCTTT	CASTLGRRNTEAFF
TRBV20-1	TRBD1	TRBJ1-1	few	TGCAGTGCTAGAGATATGAGGGCAGGGGGCACTGAAGCTTTCTTT	CSARDMRAGGTEAFF
TRBV7-2	-	TRBJ2-2	once	TGTGCCAGCAGCTTACCAGCTACGGCCGGGGAGCTGTTTTTT	CASSLPATAGELFF
TRBV9	-	TRBJ2-3	-	TGTGCCAGCAGCGTAGGCGGGGCGAGCACAGATACGCAGTATTTT	CASSVGGASTDTQYF
TRBV20-1	TRBD2	TRBJ2-3	-	TGCAGTGCTAGATCGCGTGGAAGCGGGGTTAGCACAGATACGCAGTATTTT	CSARSRGSGVSTDTQYF
TRBV20-1	-	TRBJ1-2	-	TGCAGTGCGCCTCAGGGTTCTAACTATGGCTACACCTTC	CSAPQGSNYGYTF
TRBV20-1	-	TRBJ2-3	-	TGCAGTGCTAGGAAGCTCGCAAGCACAGATACGCAGTATTTT	CSARKLASTDTQYF
TRBV5-1	-	TRBJ2-2	many	TGCGCCAGCAGCTTTCTAGAGTATGGGAGCGGGGAGCTGTTTTTT	CASSFLEYGSGELFF
TRBV5-1	TRBD2	TRBJ2-3	few	TGCGCCAGCAGCTCCAATAGCGGGATTGGTGATACGCAGTATTTT	CASSSNSGIGDTQYF
TRBV4-2	-	TRBJ2-2	few	TGTGCCAGCAGCCAACCGGGACCGTATGGGGAGCTGTTTTTT	CASSQPGPYGELFF
TRBV4-2	TRBD1	TRBJ2-5	-	TGTGCCAGCAGCCGTCCGGGACAGGGAGAGACCCAGTACTTC	CASSRPGQGETQYF